This TCR beta chain was recovered during a study of identical twins. Germline CDR1 is SGHDN and CDR2 is FVKESK. Trimming cost V 0 bases and J 3 bases, with 9 bases left between them. CDR3 length: 14 residues. Using its own MiXCR run on the 5' RACE reads, TCRdb lists one record per CDR3 protein. Among around 530,000 distinct CDR3 sequences listed, roughly 15% were seen once. This clonotype was picked up a small number of times. This sample also belongs to another study, concerning yellow fever vaccine responses in identical twins.

The TCR sequence derives from a woman younger than 35 in good health. The J gene is TRBJ2-7, the V gene TRBV14; D gene ambiguous. The sequenced material came from CD4+ T cells sorted from blood. As DNA, the CDR3 is TGTGCCAGCAGCCAAGACGTCGGAAACTACGAGCAGTACTTC. Amino acid sequence: CASSQDVGNYEQYF.